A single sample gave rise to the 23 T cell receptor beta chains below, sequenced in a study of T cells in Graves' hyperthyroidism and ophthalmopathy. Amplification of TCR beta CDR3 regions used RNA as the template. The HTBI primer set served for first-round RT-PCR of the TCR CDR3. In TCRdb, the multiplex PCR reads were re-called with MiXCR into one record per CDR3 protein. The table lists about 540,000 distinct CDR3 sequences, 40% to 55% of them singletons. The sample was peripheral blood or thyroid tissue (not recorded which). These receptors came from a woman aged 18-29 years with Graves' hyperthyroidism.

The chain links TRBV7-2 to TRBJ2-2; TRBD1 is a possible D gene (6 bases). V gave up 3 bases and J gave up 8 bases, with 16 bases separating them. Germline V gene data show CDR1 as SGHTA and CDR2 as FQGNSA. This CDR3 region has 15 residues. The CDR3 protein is CASSFLGTGTGELFF. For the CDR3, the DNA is TGTGCCAGCAGCTTCCTCGGGACCGGGACAGGGGAGCTGTTTTTT. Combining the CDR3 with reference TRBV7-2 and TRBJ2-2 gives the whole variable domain GAGVSQSPSNKVTEKGKDVELRCDPISGHTALYWYRQSLGQGLEFLIYFQGNSAPDKSGLPSDRFSAERTGGSVSTLTIQRTQQEDSAVYLCASSFLGTGTGELFFGEGSRLTVL.

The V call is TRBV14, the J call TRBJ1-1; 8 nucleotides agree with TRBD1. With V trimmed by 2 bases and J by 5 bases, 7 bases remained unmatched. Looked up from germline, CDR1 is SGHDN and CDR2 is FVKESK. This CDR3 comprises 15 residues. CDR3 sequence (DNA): TGTGCCAGCAGCCAATATACAGGGGGAGGAACTGAAGCTTTCTTT. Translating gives CASSQYTGGGTEAFF.

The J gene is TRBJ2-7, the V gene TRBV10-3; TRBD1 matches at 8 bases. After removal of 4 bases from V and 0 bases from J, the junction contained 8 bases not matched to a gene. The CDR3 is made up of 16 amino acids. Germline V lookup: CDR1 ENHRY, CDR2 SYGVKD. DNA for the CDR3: TGTGCCATCAGTGGCCCGAAGGACAGGGACTCCTACGAGCAGTACTTC. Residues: CAISGPKDRDSYEQYF.

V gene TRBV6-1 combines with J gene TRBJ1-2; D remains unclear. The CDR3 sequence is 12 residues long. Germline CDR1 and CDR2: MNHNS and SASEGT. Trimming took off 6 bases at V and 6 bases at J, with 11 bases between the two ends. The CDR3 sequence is CASRGSADGYTF. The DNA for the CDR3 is TGTGCCAGCAGGGGGTCAGCGGATGGCTACACCTTC.

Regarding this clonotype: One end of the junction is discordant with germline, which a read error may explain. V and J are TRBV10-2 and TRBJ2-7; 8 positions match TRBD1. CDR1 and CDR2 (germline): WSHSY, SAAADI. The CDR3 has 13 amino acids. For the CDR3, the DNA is TGTGCCAGCAGTATCTCAGGGGGCAACGAGCAGTACTTC. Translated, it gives CASSISGGNEQYF.

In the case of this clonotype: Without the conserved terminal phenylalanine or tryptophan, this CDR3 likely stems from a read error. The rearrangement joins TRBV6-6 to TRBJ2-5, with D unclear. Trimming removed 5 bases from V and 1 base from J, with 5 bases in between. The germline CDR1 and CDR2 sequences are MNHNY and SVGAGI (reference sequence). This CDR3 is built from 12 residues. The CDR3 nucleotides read TGTGCCAGCAGTCCGGGCCAAGAGACCCAGTACTTA. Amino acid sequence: CASSPGQETQYL.

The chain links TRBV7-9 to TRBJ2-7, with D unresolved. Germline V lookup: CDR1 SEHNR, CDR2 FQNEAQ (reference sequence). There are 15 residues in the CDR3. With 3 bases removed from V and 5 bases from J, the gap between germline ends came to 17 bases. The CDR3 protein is CASSLVAAYLHEQYF. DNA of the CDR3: TGTGCCAGCAGCTTGGTGGCCGCGTACCTCCACGAGCAGTACTTC. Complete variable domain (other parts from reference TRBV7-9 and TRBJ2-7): DTGVSQNPRHKITKRGQNVTFRCDPISEHNRLYWYRQTLGQGPEFLTYFQNEAQLEKSRLLSDRFSAERPKGSFSTLEIQRTEQGDSAMYLCASSLVAAYLHEQYFGPGTRLTVT.

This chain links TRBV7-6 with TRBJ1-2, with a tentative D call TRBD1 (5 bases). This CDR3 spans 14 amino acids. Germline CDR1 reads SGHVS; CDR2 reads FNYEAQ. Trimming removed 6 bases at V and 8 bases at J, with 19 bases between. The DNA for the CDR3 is TGTGCCAGCAGTTTCTGGGACGGGAGGGGAGGCTACACCTTC. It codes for CASSFWDGRGGYTF.

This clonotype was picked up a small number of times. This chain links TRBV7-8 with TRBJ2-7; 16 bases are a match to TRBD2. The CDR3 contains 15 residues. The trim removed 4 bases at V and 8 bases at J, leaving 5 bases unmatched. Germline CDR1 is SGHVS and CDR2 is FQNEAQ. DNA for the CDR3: TGTGCCAGCAGCTCGGGACTAGCGGGGGGGCCCAAGCAGTACTTC. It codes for CASSSGLAGGPKQYF.

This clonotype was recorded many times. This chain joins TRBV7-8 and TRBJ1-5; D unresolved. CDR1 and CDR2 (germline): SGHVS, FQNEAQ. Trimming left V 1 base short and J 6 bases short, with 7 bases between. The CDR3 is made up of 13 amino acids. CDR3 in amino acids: CASSLDISQPQHF. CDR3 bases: TGTGCCAGCAGCTTAGATATCAGTCAGCCCCAGCATTTT. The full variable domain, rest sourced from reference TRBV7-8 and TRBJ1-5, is GAGVSQSPRYKVAKRGQDVALRCDPISGHVSLFWYQQALGQGPEFLTYFQNEAQLDKSGLPSDRFFAERPEGSVSTLKIQRTQQEDSAVYLCASSLDISQPQHFGDGTRLSIL.

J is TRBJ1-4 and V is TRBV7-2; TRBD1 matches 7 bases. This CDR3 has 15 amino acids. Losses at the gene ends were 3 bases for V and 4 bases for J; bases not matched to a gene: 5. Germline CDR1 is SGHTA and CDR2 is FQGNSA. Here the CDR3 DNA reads TGTGCCAGCAGCTTTCGACAGGGAGATAATGAAAAACTGTTTTTT. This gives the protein CASSFRQGDNEKLFF.

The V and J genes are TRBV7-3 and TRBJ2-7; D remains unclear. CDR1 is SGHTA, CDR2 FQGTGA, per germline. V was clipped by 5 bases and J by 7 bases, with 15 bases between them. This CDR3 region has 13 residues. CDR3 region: CASSTGSYNEQYF. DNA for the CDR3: TGTGCCAGCAGCACGGGCTCCTACAATGAGCAGTACTTC.

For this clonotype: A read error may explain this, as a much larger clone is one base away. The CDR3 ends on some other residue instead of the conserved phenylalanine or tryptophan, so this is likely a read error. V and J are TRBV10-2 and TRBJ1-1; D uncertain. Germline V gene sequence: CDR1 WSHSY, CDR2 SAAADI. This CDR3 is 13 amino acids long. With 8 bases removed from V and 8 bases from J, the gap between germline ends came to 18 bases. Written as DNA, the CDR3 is TGCGCCAGCTCCTCGATCAGAAGAGGAGAAGCTTTCTCT. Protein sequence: CASSSIRRGEAFS.

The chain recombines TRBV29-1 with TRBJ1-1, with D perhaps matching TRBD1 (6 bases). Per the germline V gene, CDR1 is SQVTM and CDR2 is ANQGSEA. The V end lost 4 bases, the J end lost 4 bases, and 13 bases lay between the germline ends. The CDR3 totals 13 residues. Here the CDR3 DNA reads TGCAGCGTTGGGCCAGGGGAGGCCACTGAAGCTTTCTTT. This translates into CSVGPGEATEAFF.

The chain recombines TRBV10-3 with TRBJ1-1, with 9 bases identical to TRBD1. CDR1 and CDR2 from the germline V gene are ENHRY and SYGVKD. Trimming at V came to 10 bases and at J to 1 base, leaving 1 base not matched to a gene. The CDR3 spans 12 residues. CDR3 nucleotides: TGTGCCAGGGACAGGGAGAACACTGAAGCTTTCTTT. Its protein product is CARDRENTEAFF.

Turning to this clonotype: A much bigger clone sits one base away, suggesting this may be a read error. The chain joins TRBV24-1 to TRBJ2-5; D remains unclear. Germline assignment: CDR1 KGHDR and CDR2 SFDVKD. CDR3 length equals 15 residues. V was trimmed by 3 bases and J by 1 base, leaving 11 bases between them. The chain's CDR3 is CATSDPLGTQETQYF. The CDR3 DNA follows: TGTGCCACCAGTGATCCCCTTGGAACCCAAGAGACCCAGTACTTC.

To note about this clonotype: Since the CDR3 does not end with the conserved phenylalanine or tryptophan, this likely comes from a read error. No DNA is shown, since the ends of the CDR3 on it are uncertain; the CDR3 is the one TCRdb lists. CDR3 in amino acids: CAPPDTDIY. The rearrangement joins TRBV2 to TRBJ1-4; the table gives TRBD1 as D, unverified against the DNA. Germline lookup yields CDR1 SNHLY and CDR2 FYNNEI. The CDR3 length equals 9 residues, ends included.

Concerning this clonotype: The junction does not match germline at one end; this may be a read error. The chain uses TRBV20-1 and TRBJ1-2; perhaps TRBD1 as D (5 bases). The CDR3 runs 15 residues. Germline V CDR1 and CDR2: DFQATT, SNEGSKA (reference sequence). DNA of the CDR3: TGCAGTGCCAGAGCCGAGGGTGGGGGTTTTTATGGCTACACCTTC. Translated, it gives CSARAEGGGFYGYTF.

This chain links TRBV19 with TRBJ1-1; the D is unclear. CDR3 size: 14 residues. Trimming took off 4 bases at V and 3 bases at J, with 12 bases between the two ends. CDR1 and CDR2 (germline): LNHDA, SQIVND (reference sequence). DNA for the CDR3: TGTGCCAGTAGTACCCAATCCGGTTACACTGAAGCTTTCTTT. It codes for CASSTQSGYTEAFF.

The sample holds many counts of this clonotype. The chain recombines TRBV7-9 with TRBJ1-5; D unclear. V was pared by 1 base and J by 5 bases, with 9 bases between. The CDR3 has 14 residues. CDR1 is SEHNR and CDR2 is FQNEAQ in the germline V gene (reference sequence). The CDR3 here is CASSLGAEHQPQHF. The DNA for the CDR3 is TGTGCCAGCAGCTTAGGGGCAGAGCATCAGCCCCAGCATTTT.

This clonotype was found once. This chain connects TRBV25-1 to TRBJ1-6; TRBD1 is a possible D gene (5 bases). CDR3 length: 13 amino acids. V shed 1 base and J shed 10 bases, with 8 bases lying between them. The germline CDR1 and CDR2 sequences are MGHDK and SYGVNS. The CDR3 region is CASSEWGGSPLHF. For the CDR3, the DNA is TGTGCCAGCAGTGAATGGGGCGGATCACCCCTCCACTTT.

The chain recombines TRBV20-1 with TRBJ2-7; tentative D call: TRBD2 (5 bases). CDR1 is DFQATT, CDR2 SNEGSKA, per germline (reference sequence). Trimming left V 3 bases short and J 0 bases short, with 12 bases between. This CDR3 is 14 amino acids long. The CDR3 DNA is TGCAGTGCTAGTTGGAGCGGCAGCTCCTACGAGCAGTACTTC. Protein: CSASWSGSSYEQYF.

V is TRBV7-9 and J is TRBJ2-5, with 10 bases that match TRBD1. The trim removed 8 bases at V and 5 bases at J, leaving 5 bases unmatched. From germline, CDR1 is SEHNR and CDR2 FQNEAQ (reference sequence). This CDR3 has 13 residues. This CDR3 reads CASGGQGVETQYF. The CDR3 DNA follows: TGTGCCAGCGGAGGACAGGGGGTCGAGACCCAGTACTTC.